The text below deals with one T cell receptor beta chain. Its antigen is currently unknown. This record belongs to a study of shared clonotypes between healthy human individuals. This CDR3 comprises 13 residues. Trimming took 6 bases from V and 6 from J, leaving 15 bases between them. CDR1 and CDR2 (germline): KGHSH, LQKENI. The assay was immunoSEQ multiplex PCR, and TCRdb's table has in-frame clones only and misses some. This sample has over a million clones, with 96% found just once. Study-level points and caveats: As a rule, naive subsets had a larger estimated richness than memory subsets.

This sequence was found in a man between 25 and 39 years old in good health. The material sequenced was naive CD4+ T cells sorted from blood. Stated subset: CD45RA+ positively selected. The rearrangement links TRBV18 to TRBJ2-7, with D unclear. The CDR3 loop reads CASSQTPEGEQYF. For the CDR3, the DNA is TGTGCCAGCTCTCAAACGCCGGAAGGCGAGCAGTACTTC.